One and the same sample provided the 11 T cell receptor beta chains below, sequenced in a study of T cells in Graves' hyperthyroidism and ophthalmopathy. TCR beta CDR3 region amplification was performed from RNA transcripts. The study used the HTBI primer set for a first-round RT-PCR of the TCR CDR3. In TCRdb, the multiplex PCR reads were re-called with MiXCR into one record per CDR3 protein. The table records hundreds of thousands of distinct CDR3 sequences, approximately 14% of them present only once. Sequencing was done on a sample of blood. Receptors originate from a woman aged 25-40 years with Graves' hyperthyroidism.

This clonotype was seen only a few times. The chain recombines TRBV11-2 with TRBJ2-2; tentatively, D is TRBD2 (5 bases). CDR1 SGHAT and CDR2 FQNNGV come from the germline V gene. V lost 2 bases to trimming and J lost 2 bases, with 9 bases between them. The length of the CDR3 is 15 residues. The CDR3, as DNA: TGTGCCAGCAGCTTACTCAGCGGCAACACCGGGGAGCTGTTTTTT. It codes for CASSLLSGNTGELFF. Full variable domain (rest looked up from reference TRBV11-2 and TRBJ2-2): EAGVAQSPRYKIIEKRQSVAFWCNPISGHATLYWYQQILGQGPKLLIQFQNNGVVDDSQLPKDRFSAERLKGVDSTLKIQPAKLEDSAVYLCASSLLSGNTGELFFGEGSRLTVL.

The CDR3, as DNA: TGTGCCAGCAGTTTGATGGCGGGAGCTTCGGCCGGGGAGCTGTTTTTT. Its translation is CASSLMAGASAGELFF. J is TRBJ2-2 and V is TRBV28; TRBD2 matches 7 bases. The V and J ends lost 3 bases and 6 bases, in that order; junction bases with no gene match: 10. This CDR3 has 16 residues. CDR1 is MDHEN and CDR2 is SYDVKM in the germline V gene.

This clonotype was seen at least ten times. The CDR3 DNA reads as TGTGCCAGCAGCTTAGATCATCAGGGCGACGAGCAGTTCTTC. This encodes CASSLDHQGDEQFF. The chain has TRBV11-3 and TRBJ2-1; the D gene is possibly TRBD1 (5 bases). Trimming left V 0 bases short and J 10 bases short, with 13 bases between. CDR1 and CDR2 from the germline V gene are SGHNT and YENEEA. The CDR3 length is 14 residues.

This clonotype showed up just a few times. This sequence joins TRBV6-2 or TRBV6-3 and TRBJ2-1; possibly TRBD1 for D (6 bases). The V and J ends lost 0 bases and 6 bases respectively, with 9 bases between them. This CDR3 has 14 residues. Germline CDR1 reads MNHEY; CDR2 reads SVGEGT. CDR3 bases: TGTGCCAGCAGTTACTCACAGGGTACCAATGAGCAGTTCTTC. Its translation is CASSYSQGTNEQFF.

This clonotype has a count of ten or more. The J gene is TRBJ1-1, the V gene TRBV7-2; D call uncertain. Germline CDR1 and CDR2: SGHTA and FQGNSA. Trimming pared 6 bases from V and 1 base from J, leaving 12 bases between. This CDR3 is 14 amino acids long. CDR3 sequence (DNA): TGTGCCAGCAGTTACGGACGGGGGAACACTGAAGCTTTCTTT. Protein sequence: CASSYGRGNTEAFF.

This clonotype was recorded at least ten times. The chain combines TRBV28 with TRBJ2-2; 11 positions match TRBD2. V was clipped by 9 bases and J by 0 bases; unmatched bases: 3. Germline lookup yields CDR1 MDHEN and CDR2 SYDVKM. This CDR3 spans 15 amino acids. The CDR3 DNA sequence: TGTGCCAGTGTGACTAGCGGGACGAACACCGGGGAGCTGTTTTTT. Protein: CASVTSGTNTGELFF.

This clonotype was seen at least ten times. The chain recombines TRBV6-1 with TRBJ2-5; D gene ambiguous. Trimming removed 1 base at V and 4 bases at J, with 13 bases between. This CDR3 has 15 amino acids. Germline lookup yields CDR1 MNHNS and CDR2 SASEGT. The CDR3 region is CASSEGRSGSETQYF. In DNA, the CDR3 is TGTGCCAGCAGTGAAGGAAGGTCCGGCTCAGAGACCCAGTACTTC.

This chain uses TRBV6-1 with TRBJ2-5, with 8 bases matching TRBD2. CDR3 length: 16 residues. Germline CDR1 reads MNHNS; CDR2 reads SASEGT. The ends lost 6 bases at V and 5 bases at J; junction bases unmatched: 14. The CDR3 reads CASRAGQGRGGETQYF. The CDR3 region has the DNA TGTGCCAGCAGGGCCGGCCAGGGACGGGGGGGTGAGACCCAGTACTTC.

In its sample, this clonotype was seen many times. This chain connects TRBV20-1 to TRBJ1-2, with no clear D. Germline CDR1 DFQATT, CDR2 SNEGSKA (reference sequence). This CDR3 has 12 residues. With 1 base removed from V and 2 bases from J, the gap between germline ends came to 5 bases. CDR3 region: CSARGVNYGYTF. CDR3 sequence (DNA): TGCAGTGCTAGAGGGGTAAACTATGGCTACACCTTC.

The V and J genes are TRBV28 and TRBJ2-1; 9 bases are a match to TRBD1. Per germline, CDR1 MDHEN and CDR2 SYDVKM. V lost 6 bases and J lost 4; bases outside the gene matches: 10. This CDR3 region has 16 residues. The CDR3 nucleotides are TGTGCCAGCAGGCCTTCCGGGACAGGGATTTACAATGAGCAGTTCTTC. This translates into CASRPSGTGIYNEQFF.

In this sample, this clonotype turned up many times. The chain has TRBV28 and TRBJ2-1; D is unclear. This CDR3 has 14 residues. Deletions cut 3 bases from V and 6 bases from J, with 12 bases between. Germline loops: CDR1 MDHEN, CDR2 SYDVKM. CDR3 coding DNA: TGTGCCAGCAGTTTTGGGCAGCCTTCCAATGAGCAGTTCTTC. This sequence encodes CASSFGQPSNEQFF.